This TCR beta chain came from a study of blood T cell repertoires in COVID-19. About the research overall: The cDNA or gDNA used as material had been derived from T cells, B-cell-depleted T cells, or PBMCs.

Clones were read by immunoSEQ multiplex PCR, and TCRdb kept only the in-frame ones, dropping some. Among around 300,000 clones listed, 75% to 90% were seen once. The CDR3 is made up of 12 amino acids. Trimming removed 4 bases at V and 4 bases at J, with 2 bases between. This clone was found a few times. The sample consisted of peripheral blood. This TCR was sampled from a woman in her 70s with acute or convalescent COVID-19. V is TRBV12-3 or TRBV12-4 and J is TRBJ2-6; D is uncertain. DNA of the CDR3: TGTGCCAGCAGTTCAGGGGCCAACGTCCTGACTTTC. It translates to CASSSGANVLTF.